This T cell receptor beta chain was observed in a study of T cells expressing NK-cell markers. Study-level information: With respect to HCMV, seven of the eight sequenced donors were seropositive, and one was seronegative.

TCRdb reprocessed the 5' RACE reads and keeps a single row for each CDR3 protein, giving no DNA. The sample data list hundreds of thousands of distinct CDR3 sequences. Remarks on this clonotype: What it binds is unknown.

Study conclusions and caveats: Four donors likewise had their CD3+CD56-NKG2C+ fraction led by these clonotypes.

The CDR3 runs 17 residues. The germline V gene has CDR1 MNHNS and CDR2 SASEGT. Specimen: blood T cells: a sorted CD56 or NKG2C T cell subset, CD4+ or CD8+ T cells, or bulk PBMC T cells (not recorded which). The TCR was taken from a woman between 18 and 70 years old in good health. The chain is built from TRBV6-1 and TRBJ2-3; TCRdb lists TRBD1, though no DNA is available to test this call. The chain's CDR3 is CASRKGVGQVITDTQYF.